The clone carrying this T cell receptor beta chain was observed at least ten times. Its antigen is currently unknown. Germline V gene sequence: CDR1 MNHEY, CDR2 SVGAGI. This CDR3 comprises 14 residues. Trimming pared 5 bases from V and 4 bases from J, leaving 15 bases between. This record belongs to a study of neurological immune-mediated disorders. One entry per CDR3 protein, called by TCRdb with MiXCR from the 5' RACE reads. The profile shows about 48,000 distinct CDR3 sequences, 1.9% of them singletons. The study's findings and limits: For the multiple sclerosis repertoire cluster, no association with any clinical or MRI feature was found.

The chain carries TRBV6-5 and TRBJ2-7, with D possibly being TRBD2 (6 bases). Sequencing input: PBMCs. This clonotype was sampled from a woman aged 35 to 49 with multiple sclerosis. The CDR3 bases are TGTGCCAGCAGTATCCAGGGAGGTTCTTACGAGCAGTACTTC. Translating gives CASSIQGGSYEQYF.